This T cell receptor (beta chain) originates from a study of beta chain features in type 1 diabetes. The CDR3 loop spans 14 amino acids. Germline V gives CDR1 LGHNT, CDR2 FRNRAP. V dropped 6 bases and J dropped 3; count of bases not matched to a gene: 7. Every isolated RNA sample was fully reverse transcribed, so sequencing captured expressed TCRB transcripts. Sequencing used immunoSEQ multiplex PCR; TCRdb keeps in-frame clones, though not all of them. The table lists about 400,000 clones, 10% to 15% of them singletons, with around 0.015% in the top ten. Sort purity for all populations was recorded as exceeding 98%. As regards this clone: Its antigen is as yet unknown.

The study's findings and limits: The similarity of naive, central memory and Treg TCRB repertoires appeared greater among patients than among healthy donors.

This TCR came from a man younger than 30 in good health. The sample was naive CD4+ T cells from blood. The chain employs TRBV12-5 and TRBJ2-7, with 8 bases matching TRBD1. In DNA form, the CDR3 reads TGTGCTAGTGGCCTGGACAGGGCCCTCTACGAGCAGTACTTC. The encoded protein is CASGLDRALYEQYF.